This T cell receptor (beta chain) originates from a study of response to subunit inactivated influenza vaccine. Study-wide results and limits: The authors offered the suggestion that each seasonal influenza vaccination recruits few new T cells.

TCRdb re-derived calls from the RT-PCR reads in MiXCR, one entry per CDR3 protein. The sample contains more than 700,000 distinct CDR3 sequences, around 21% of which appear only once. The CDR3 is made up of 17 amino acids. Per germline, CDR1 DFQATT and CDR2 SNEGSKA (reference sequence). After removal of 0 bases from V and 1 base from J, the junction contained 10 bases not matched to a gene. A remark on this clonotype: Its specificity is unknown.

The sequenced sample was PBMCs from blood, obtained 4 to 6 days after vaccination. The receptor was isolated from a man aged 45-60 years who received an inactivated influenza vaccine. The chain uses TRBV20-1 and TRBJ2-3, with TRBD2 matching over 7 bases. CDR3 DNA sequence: TGCAGTGCTAGAGACCGGGAGTTCCGGGGGGGCACAGATACGCAGTATTTT. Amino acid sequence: CSARDREFRGGTDTQYF.